The next 28 T cell receptor beta chains were all read from a single sample in a study of control samples from healthy donors and cancer patients. Clones were sequenced by immunoSEQ multiplex PCR, and TCRdb holds only the in-frame ones, with some missing. The repertoire holds roughly 69,000 clones, with approximately 86% as singletons. Sequences were obtained from blood. Receptors originate from a man between 60 and 75 years old in good health.

The V and J genes are TRBV5-1 and TRBJ1-1; 7 nucleotides agree with TRBD1. This CDR3 comprises 15 residues. CDR1 is SGHRS and CDR2 is YFSETQ in the germline V gene. The ends lost 1 base at V and 1 base at J; junction bases unmatched: 4. The CDR3 DNA sequence: TGCGCCAGCAGCTTGACAGGGGAAGGGAACACTGAAGCTTTCTTT. Translating gives CASSLTGEGNTEAFF.

This chain joins TRBV20-1 and TRBJ2-2; tentatively, D is TRBD2 (5 bases). The CDR3 has 15 residues. CDR1 is DFQATT, CDR2 SNEGSKA, per germline (reference sequence). V lost 3 bases and J 6 bases, leaving 17 bases between the germline ends. CDR3 amino acids: CSASGAGVFAGELFF. CDR3 coding DNA: TGCAGTGCTAGTGGTGCGGGTGTGTTTGCCGGGGAGCTGTTTTTT.

The rearrangement uses TRBV7-6 and TRBJ2-3, with 11 positions matching TRBD2. J lost 6 bases, V lost 4 bases, and 9 bases had no gene match. This CDR3 contains 16 residues. The germline V gene has CDR1 SGHVS and CDR2 FNYEAQ. CDR3 amino acids: CASSSLGLAVTDTQYF. The CDR3 nucleotides are TGTGCCAGCAGCTCCCTGGGACTAGCGGTAACGGATACGCAGTATTTT.

This chain links TRBV28 with TRBJ1-2; maybe TRBD1 (5 bases). The CDR3 runs 14 residues. Germline-derived CDR1 and CDR2 are MDHEN and SYDVKM. With 10 bases removed from V and 2 bases from J, the gap between germline ends came to 17 bases. Here the CDR3 DNA reads TGTGCCATCGCTCCGGGGTGGGGCAACTATGGCTACACCTTC. Translating it yields CAIAPGWGNYGYTF.

V and J are TRBV9 and TRBJ1-1; D call uncertain. CDR1 and CDR2 from the germline V gene are SGDLS and YYNGEE. CDR3 length equals 16 residues. V was cut by 0 bases and J by 4 bases, with 16 bases left in between. The DNA of the CDR3 is TGTGCCAGCAGCGTAGTTAAATCCCACCCGTGCACTGAAGCTTTCTTT. It translates to CASSVVKSHPCTEAFF. Filled out from reference TRBV9 and TRBJ1-1, the complete variable domain reads DSGVTQTPKHLITATGQRVTLRCSPRSGDLSVYWYQQSLDQGLQFLIQYYNGEERAKGNILERFSAQQFPDLHSELNLSSLELGDSALYFCASSVVKSHPCTEAFFGQGTRLTVV.

This clone appeared a few times. This chain connects TRBV6-2 or TRBV6-3 to TRBJ2-7, with D perhaps TRBD1 (5 bases). Deletions cut 1 base from V and 4 bases from J, with 14 bases between. The CDR3 spans 15 residues. CDR1 and CDR2 from the germline V gene are MNHEY and SVGEGT. The CDR3 nucleotides are TGTGCCAGCAGTTACTTCGGACAAGAATTTTACGAGCAGTACTTC. Translating gives CASSYFGQEFYEQYF.

The genes are TRBV7-3 and TRBJ2-3; TRBD2 agrees at 7 bases. Germline trimming cut 5 bases from V and 1 base from J; bases unmatched to any gene: 6. Per the germline V gene, CDR1 is SGHTA and CDR2 is FQGTGA. This CDR3 has 15 amino acids. The CDR3 nucleotides are TGTGCCAGCAGCCTCAGCGGGACCCGCACAGATACGCAGTATTTT. This encodes CASSLSGTRTDTQYF.

J is TRBJ2-5 and V is TRBV29-1, with 11 bases that match TRBD1. CDR1 SQVTM and CDR2 ANQGSEA come from the germline V gene. The CDR3 loop spans 12 amino acids. The V segment lost 7 bases and the J segment 6 bases; nucleotides outside the gene matches: 4. The CDR3 reads CSGGTGGKTQYF. As DNA, the CDR3 is TGCAGCGGGGGGACAGGGGGAAAGACCCAGTACTTC.

The gene calls are TRBV7-3 and TRBJ2-3; 8 bases map to TRBD1. The CDR3 sequence is 18 residues long. The junction had 17 bases not matched to a gene; V was cut back by 3 bases and J by 6 bases. CDR1 is SGHTA, CDR2 FQGTGA, per germline. The CDR3 reads CASSFVWDRCVFRDTQYF. In DNA, the CDR3 is TGTGCCAGCAGCTTCGTTTGGGACAGGTGTGTTTTTAGGGATACGCAGTATTTT. The entire variable domain, with the rest obtained from reference TRBV7-3 and TRBJ2-3, is as follows: GAGVSQTPSNKVTEKGKYVELRCDPISGHTALYWYRQSLGQGPEFLIYFQGTGAADDSGLPNDRFFAVRPEGSVSTLKIQRTERGDSAVYLCASSFVWDRCVFRDTQYFGPGTRLTVL.

This chain connects TRBV5-4 to TRBJ2-1; TRBD2 might be the D (6 bases). The CDR3 loop spans 15 amino acids. Germline V gives CDR1 SGHNT, CDR2 YYREEE (reference sequence). V lost 0 bases, J lost 0 bases, and 7 bases lay in between. As DNA, the CDR3 is TGTGCCAGCAGCTTGGTGGGAGGCTCCTACAATGAGCAGTTCTTC. Its translation: CASSLVGGSYNEQFF. The full variable domain, with the rest looked up from reference TRBV5-4 and TRBJ2-1, is ETGVTQSPTHLIKTRGQQVTLRCSSQSGHNTVSWYQQALGQGPQFIFQYYREEENGRGNFPPRFSGLQFPNYSSELNVNALELDDSALYLCASSLVGGSYNEQFFGPGTRLTVL.

CDR3 loop: CASRLGREEAFF. CDR3 sequence (DNA): TGCGCCAGCAGACTTGGTAGGGAGGAAGCTTTCTTT. The chain combines TRBV5-1 with TRBJ1-1; no definite D call. In germline, CDR1 is SGHRS, CDR2 YFSETQ. The V end was cut by 5 bases, the J end by 8 bases, with 13 bases between. CDR3 length: 12 amino acids.

The V gene is TRBV6-1, the J gene TRBJ2-7, with 7 bases matching TRBD1. This CDR3 is 14 amino acids long. CDR1 MNHNS and CDR2 SASEGT come from the germline V gene. V shed 0 bases, J shed 3 bases, and the junction held 2 bases outside the gene matches. CDR3 bases: TGTGCCAGCAGTGAAGCGGGGACAGTCTACGAGCAGTACTTC. This translates into CASSEAGTVYEQYF.

This clone was recorded a few times. This chain links TRBV9 with TRBJ2-2; 7 bases fit TRBD1. The CDR3 has 14 residues. V was clipped by 3 bases and J by 4 bases; unmatched bases: 3. Looked up from germline, CDR1 is SGDLS and CDR2 is YYNGEE. CDR3 nucleotide sequence: TGTGCCAGCAGCGCGGGACAGACCACCGGGGAGCTGTTTTTT. It yields the protein CASSAGQTTGELFF.

The chain joins TRBV2 to TRBJ2-3, with D perhaps matching TRBD2 (6 bases). V dropped 6 bases and J dropped 2 bases, with 18 bases sitting between them. The CDR3 has 16 residues. CDR1 is SNHLY, CDR2 FYNNEI, per germline. CDR3 nucleotides: TGTGCCAGCAGGGGACGAGCGGGTCGGGTCACAGATACGCAGTATTTT. This encodes CASRGRAGRVTDTQYF.

V and J are TRBV4-3 and TRBJ2-1; 7 bases line up with TRBD2. The CDR3 sequence is 15 residues long. V lost 1 base and J lost 8; bases outside the gene matches: 8. Germline V lookup: CDR1 LGHNA, CDR2 YSLEER. The CDR3 loop reads CASSQAGGGPDEQFF. CDR3 in DNA: TGCGCCAGCAGCCAAGCTGGGGGAGGGCCCGATGAGCAGTTCTTC.

The chain carries TRBV7-9 and TRBJ1-1; the D gene is possibly TRBD1 (6 bases). Germline-derived CDR1 and CDR2 are SEHNR and FQNEAQ (reference sequence). The length of the CDR3 is 15 residues. V shed 5 bases and J shed 1 base, with 14 bases lying between them. DNA of the CDR3: TGTGCCAGCAGCCTGACCTCAGGGGAGAACACTGAAGCTTTCTTT. Its translation is CASSLTSGENTEAFF.

The chain carries TRBV6-1 and TRBJ1-2; D call uncertain. Looked up from germline, CDR1 is MNHNS and CDR2 is SASEGT. The length of the CDR3 is 12 residues. The ends were cut back, 2 bases at V and 5 bases at J, with 6 bases in the middle. CDR3 nucleotides: TGTGCCAGCAGTGAAAACCAATATGGCTACACCTTC. Translating gives CASSENQYGYTF.

CDR3 bases: TGCGCCAGCAGCGGGCAGACAGGGCGTCGGACTGAAGCTTTCTTT. Its protein is CASSGQTGRRTEAFF. The rearrangement uses TRBV5-1 and TRBJ1-1; TRBD1 matches at 7 bases. Trimming took 4 bases from V and 5 from J; bases not matched to a gene: 11. The V gene's germline CDR1 is SGHRS and CDR2 YFSETQ. The CDR3 is 15 amino acids.

The CDR3 bases are TGTGCCTGGAGTGTACTGGCGGCAGAGAACACACCCCTCCACTTT. It yields the protein CAWSVLAAENTPLHF. The chain combines TRBV30 with TRBJ1-6; D is undetermined. The CDR3 totals 15 residues. Germline V gene data show CDR1 as GTSNPN and CDR2 as SVGIG (reference sequence). V was pared by 0 bases and J by 11 bases, with 17 bases between.

The chain combines TRBV9 with TRBJ1-6, with a possible D match to TRBD1 (5 bases). Per germline, CDR1 SGDLS and CDR2 YYNGEE. This CDR3 is 15 amino acids long. V lost 0 bases, J lost 8 bases, and 12 bases lay in between. The CDR3 nucleotides read TGTGCCAGCAGCGTAGGGGGGGATGAGTATTCACCCCTCCACTTT. Translating gives CASSVGGDEYSPLHF.

Ten or more counts support this clone. This rearrangement joins TRBV29-1 to TRBJ2-7; D perhaps matches TRBD2 (5 bases). Trimming cost V 1 base and J 1 base, with 23 bases left between them. The CDR3 is 18 amino acids. Germline CDR1 and CDR2: SQVTM and ANQGSEA. The chain's CDR3 is CSVEGSHDRPDSSYEQYF. The CDR3 nucleotides are TGCAGCGTTGAAGGGTCACACGACCGCCCGGACTCTTCCTACGAGCAGTACTTC.

This sequence joins TRBV4-2 and TRBJ2-5; 9 bases are a match to TRBD2. The germline V gene encodes CDR1 LGHNA and CDR2 YNFKEQ. The CDR3 totals 18 residues. The trim removed 4 bases at V and 5 bases at J, leaving 17 bases unmatched. The CDR3 here is CASSPYSSGAGLGETQYF. DNA of the CDR3: TGTGCCAGCAGCCCCTACTCTAGCGGGGCTGGGCTGGGGGAGACCCAGTACTTC.

The CDR3 nucleotides read TGTGCCAGCAGCTTTCAGGGTAATGGCTACACCTTC. Translated: CASSFQGNGYTF. This chain connects TRBV7-2 to TRBJ1-2; a possible D gene is TRBD1 (5 bases). CDR1 is SGHTA and CDR2 is FQGNSA in the germline V gene. With 3 bases removed from V and 6 bases from J, the gap between germline ends came to 8 bases. The CDR3 consists of 12 residues.

CDR3 protein: CASSYGHDNSPLHF. In DNA, the CDR3 is TGTGCCAGCAGTTATGGACACGATAATTCACCCCTCCACTTT. The chain joins TRBV6-2 or TRBV6-3 to TRBJ1-6, with a tentative D call TRBD1 (5 bases). The ends were cut back, 3 bases at V and 5 bases at J, with 8 bases in the middle. Germline CDR1 MNHEY, CDR2 SVGEGT. This CDR3 has 14 residues.

The genes are TRBV5-1 and TRBJ1-2; 7 nucleotides agree with TRBD1. J lost 8 bases, V lost 1 base, and 8 bases had no gene match. The CDR3 covers 14 residues. From germline, CDR1 is SGHRS and CDR2 YFSETQ. CDR3: CASSLTGTEGGYTF. CDR3 coding DNA: TGCGCCAGCAGCTTGACCGGGACAGAAGGGGGCTACACCTTC.

The count of this clone is one. V gene TRBV6-1 combines with J gene TRBJ1-1; TRBD1 agrees at 10 bases. Trimming at V came to 4 bases and at J to 1 base, leaving 6 bases not matched to a gene. This CDR3 is 16 amino acids long. Per germline, CDR1 MNHNS and CDR2 SASEGT. CDR3 sequence (DNA): TGTGCCAGCAGTGTGACCCGGACAGGGGGGAACACTGAAGCTTTCTTT. Encoded protein: CASSVTRTGGNTEAFF.

This chain joins TRBV28 and TRBJ2-2; no reliable D call. This CDR3 contains 18 residues. Trimming took off 7 bases at V and 5 bases at J, with 26 bases between the two ends. CDR1 and CDR2 from the germline V gene are MDHEN and SYDVKM. CDR3 nucleotide sequence: TGTGCCAGCATCCAAGGGTGGTTCCGTCAGACGAGTACCGGGGAGCTGTTTTTT. Translating it yields CASIQGWFRQTSTGELFF. The entire variable domain, with the rest obtained from reference TRBV28 and TRBJ2-2, is as follows: DVKVTQSSRYLVKRTGEKVFLECVQDMDHENMFWYRQDPGLGLRLIYFSYDVKMKEKGDIPEGYSVSREKKERFSLILESASTNQTSMYLCASIQGWFRQTSTGELFFGEGSRLTVL.

This rearrangement joins TRBV5-1 to TRBJ2-7, with D perhaps TRBD1 (5 bases). The germline V and J ends were trimmed by 0 bases and 3 bases, with 10 bases remaining between them. Germline CDR1 SGHRS, CDR2 YFSETQ. This CDR3 is 14 amino acids long. The CDR3 DNA sequence: TGCGCCAGCAGCTTGGGACAGCAAGACTACGAGCAGTACTTC. This sequence encodes CASSLGQQDYEQYF.